The TCR beta chain described here comes from a study of early T cells in non-severe SARS-CoV-2 infection. The overall study: The authors sequenced bulk RNA from unsorted whole blood, leaving chains unpaired. Study-wide points: Reliance on VDJdb matching favored anti-spike CD8 responses; private and CD4 specificities were missed.

CDR1 and CDR2 (germline): LNHDA, SQIVND (reference sequence). Germline trimming cut 7 bases from V and 3 bases from J; bases unmatched to any gene: 10. This CDR3 has 15 residues. This clonotype has just a few counts. Antigen unknown. Individual cDNA molecules each received unique molecular identifiers attached to them. Each CDR3 protein is one row after TCRdb ran MiXCR on the 5' RACE reads. The table lists tens of thousands of distinct CDR3 sequences, under 9% of them singletons. V and J are TRBV19 and TRBJ2-3; 7 positions agree with TRBD2. This receptor was taken from an adult who was a healthcare worker with PCR-confirmed SARS-CoV-2 infection or an uninfected control (not recorded which). Material: whole blood, obtained at baseline. As DNA, the CDR3 is TGTGCCAGTACCCCTGGGGCGGGAGATACAGATACGCAGTATTTT. Residues: CASTPGAGDTDTQYF. Variable domain in full (rest from reference TRBV19 and TRBJ2-3): DGGITQSPKYLFRKEGQNVTLSCEQNLNHDAMYWYRQDPGQGLRLIYYSQIVNDFQKGDIAEGYSVSREKKESFPLTVTSAQKNPTAFYLCASTPGAGDTDTQYFGPGTRLTVL.